These 10 T cell receptor beta chains were sequenced from one sample in a study of T-cell memory formation after mild COVID-19. TCRdb passed the 5' RACE reads through MiXCR, listing each CDR3 protein once. Altogether 340,000 or so distinct CDR3 sequences are present, roughly 13% being singletons, with the ten largest covering over 20%. Sample: PBMCs or a T cell subset sorted from them (not recorded which). Source of these receptors: a man younger than 35 who had mild COVID-19 (a few samples of this study predate the infection). Cell type and time point are not known.

The rearrangement uses TRBV5-1 and TRBJ2-1, with TRBD2 matching over 11 bases. Unmatched junction bases numbered 11, after V lost 6 bases and J lost 6 bases. The CDR3 covers 16 residues. Germline V gene sequence: CDR1 SGHRS, CDR2 YFSETQ. CDR3 region: CASTTTPTSGVNEQFF. The CDR3 region has the DNA TGCGCCAGCACCACCACCCCGACTAGCGGGGTCAATGAGCAGTTCTTC.

In this sample, this clonotype turned up once. The chain combines TRBV5-5 with TRBJ1-5, with D perhaps TRBD1 (5 bases). Trimming left V 2 bases short and J 5 bases short, with 8 bases between. From germline, CDR1 is SGHKS and CDR2 YYEKEE (reference sequence). This CDR3 has 13 amino acids. CDR3 nucleotide sequence: TGTGCCAGCAGCTTAGGGACCCATCAGCCCCAGCATTTT. This sequence encodes CASSLGTHQPQHF.

The chain combines TRBV5-4 with TRBJ2-5; 10 nucleotides align to TRBD2. CDR3 length equals 17 residues. Germline lookup yields CDR1 SGHNT and CDR2 YYREEE (reference sequence). J lost 2 bases, V lost 2 bases, and 9 bases had no gene match. The CDR3 bases are TGTGCCAGCAGCTTAGGGCTAGCGGGGGCTAAACAAGAGACCCAGTACTTC. Its protein product is CASSLGLAGAKQETQYF.

The chain recombines TRBV24-1 with TRBJ2-3, with a possible D match to TRBD1 (6 bases). Per the germline V gene, CDR1 is KGHDR and CDR2 is SFDVKD. This CDR3 region has 16 residues. The V end was cut by 3 bases, the J end by 2 bases, with 14 bases between. CDR3 sequence: CATSDHRVGNTDTQYF. CDR3 nucleotide sequence: TGTGCCACCAGTGATCACAGGGTTGGGAACACAGATACGCAGTATTTT.

This clonotype was counted between two and nine times. This rearrangement joins TRBV7-9 to TRBJ2-7; TRBD1 agrees at 8 bases. Germline loops: CDR1 SEHNR, CDR2 FQNEAQ (reference sequence). V dropped 5 bases and J dropped 1; count of bases not matched to a gene: 7. The CDR3 contains 15 residues. CDR3 coding DNA: TGTGCCAGCAGCGGCCGGGACAGGACGTCCTACGAGCAGTACGTC. It codes for CASSGRDRTSYEQYV.

The J gene is TRBJ2-3, the V gene TRBV20-1; perhaps TRBD2 as D (5 bases). Germline-derived CDR1 and CDR2 are DFQATT and SNEGSKA (reference sequence). V gave up 5 bases and J gave up 4 bases, with 22 bases separating them. The CDR3 runs 16 residues. CDR3 in DNA: TGCAGTGCTCGCGGGCTTCGACTACCGTCGCCAGATACGCAGTATTTT. Its translation is CSARGLRLPSPDTQYF.

This chain links TRBV10-3 with TRBJ1-5; D possibly corresponds to TRBD1 (5 bases). V was pared by 0 bases and J by 5 bases, with 11 bases between. This CDR3 has 15 residues. Germline V gene lookup returns CDR1 ENHRY and CDR2 SYGVKD. CDR3 residues: CAISESGASDQPQHF. The DNA for the CDR3 is TGTGCCATCAGTGAGTCAGGGGCCTCGGATCAGCCCCAGCATTTT.

This clonotype occurred once. The rearrangement links TRBV15 to TRBJ2-1; no clear D gene. The CDR3 covers 12 residues. Per the germline V gene, CDR1 is LNHNV and CDR2 is YYDKDF (reference sequence). V lost 1 base, J lost 10 bases, and 8 bases lay in between. The CDR3 sequence: CATSRGGSEQFF. CDR3 DNA: TGTGCCACCAGCAGAGGAGGAAGCGAGCAGTTCTTC.

Only a few counts were recorded for this clonotype. The V gene is TRBV20-1, the J gene TRBJ1-2; D not certain. The CDR3 sequence is 13 residues long. Germline CDR1 DFQATT, CDR2 SNEGSKA (reference sequence). Trimming took off 2 bases at V and 5 bases at J, with 12 bases between the two ends. CDR3 coding DNA: TGCAGTGCTAGATTAGGACCGAAGTATGGCTACACCTTC. Protein product: CSARLGPKYGYTF.

The chain couples TRBV5-1 to TRBJ2-1; D unresolved. This CDR3 is 14 amino acids long. V was shortened by 0 bases and J by 2 bases, with 6 bases between the two germline ends. CDR1 and CDR2 from the germline V gene are SGHRS and YFSETQ. The CDR3 sequence: CASSLEQTYNEQFF. CDR3 DNA: TGCGCCAGCAGCTTGGAACAGACCTACAATGAGCAGTTCTTC. Together with reference TRBV5-1 and TRBJ2-1, the CDR3 gives the full variable domain: KAGVTQTPRYLIKTRGQQVTLSCSPISGHRSVSWYQQTPGQGLQFLFEYFSETQRNKGNFPGRFSGRQFSNSRSEMNVSTLELGDSALYLCASSLEQTYNEQFFGPGTRLTVL.